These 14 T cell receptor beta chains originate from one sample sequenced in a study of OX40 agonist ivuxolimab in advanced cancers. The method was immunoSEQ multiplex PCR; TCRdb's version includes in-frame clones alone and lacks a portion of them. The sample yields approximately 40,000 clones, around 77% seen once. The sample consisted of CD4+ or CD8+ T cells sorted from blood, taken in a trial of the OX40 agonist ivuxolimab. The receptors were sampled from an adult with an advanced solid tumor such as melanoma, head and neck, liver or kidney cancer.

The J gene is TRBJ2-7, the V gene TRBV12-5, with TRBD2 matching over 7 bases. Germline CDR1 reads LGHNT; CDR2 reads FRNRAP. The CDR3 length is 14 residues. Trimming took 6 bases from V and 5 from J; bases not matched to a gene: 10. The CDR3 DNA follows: TGTGCTAGTGGCTGGGCGGGAGTGGTAAACGAGCAGTACTTC. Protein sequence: CASGWAGVVNEQYF.

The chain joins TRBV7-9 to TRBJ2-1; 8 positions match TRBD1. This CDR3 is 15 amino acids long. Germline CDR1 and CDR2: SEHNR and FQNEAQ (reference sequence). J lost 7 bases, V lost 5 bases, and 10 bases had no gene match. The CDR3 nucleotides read TGTGCCAGCAGCCCCTCCGGACAGGGTCGGAATGAGCAGTTCTTC. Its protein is CASSPSGQGRNEQFF.

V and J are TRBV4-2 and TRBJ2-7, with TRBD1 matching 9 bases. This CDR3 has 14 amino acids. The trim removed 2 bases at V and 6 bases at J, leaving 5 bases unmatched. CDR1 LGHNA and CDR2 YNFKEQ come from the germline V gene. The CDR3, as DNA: TGTGCCAGCAGCCAAACCGGGACAGGGCTCGAGCAGTACTTC. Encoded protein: CASSQTGTGLEQYF.

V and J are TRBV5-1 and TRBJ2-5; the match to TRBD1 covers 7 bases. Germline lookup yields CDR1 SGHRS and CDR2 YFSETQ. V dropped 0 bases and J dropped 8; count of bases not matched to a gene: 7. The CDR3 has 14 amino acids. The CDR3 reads CASSLATGLETQYF. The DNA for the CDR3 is TGCGCCAGCAGCTTGGCGACAGGGCTCGAAACCCAGTACTTC. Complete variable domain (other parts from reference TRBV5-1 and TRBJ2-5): KAGVTQTPRYLIKTRGQQVTLSCSPISGHRSVSWYQQTPGQGLQFLFEYFSETQRNKGNFPGRFSGRQFSNSRSEMNVSTLELGDSALYLCASSLATGLETQYFGPGTRLLVL.

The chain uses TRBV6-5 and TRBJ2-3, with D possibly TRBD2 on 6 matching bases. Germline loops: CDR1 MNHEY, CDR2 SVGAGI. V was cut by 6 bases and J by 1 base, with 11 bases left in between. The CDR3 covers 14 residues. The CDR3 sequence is CASSAGTRTDTQYF. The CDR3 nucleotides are TGTGCCAGCAGCGCAGGGACTCGCACAGATACGCAGTATTTT.

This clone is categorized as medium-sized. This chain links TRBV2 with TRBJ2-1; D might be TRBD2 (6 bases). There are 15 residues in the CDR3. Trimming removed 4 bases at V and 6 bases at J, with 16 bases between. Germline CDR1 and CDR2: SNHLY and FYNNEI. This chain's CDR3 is CASSGLHGGGNEQFF. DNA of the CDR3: TGTGCCAGCAGTGGACTCCATGGGGGAGGCAATGAGCAGTTCTTC.

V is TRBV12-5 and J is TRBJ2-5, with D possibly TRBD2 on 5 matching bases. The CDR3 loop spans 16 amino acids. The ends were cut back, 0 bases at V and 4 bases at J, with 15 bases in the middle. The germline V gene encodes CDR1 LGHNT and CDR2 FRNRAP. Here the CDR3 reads CASGLVPGGLAETQYF. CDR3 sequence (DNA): TGTGCTAGTGGTTTGGTACCCGGCGGGCTGGCAGAGACCCAGTACTTC.

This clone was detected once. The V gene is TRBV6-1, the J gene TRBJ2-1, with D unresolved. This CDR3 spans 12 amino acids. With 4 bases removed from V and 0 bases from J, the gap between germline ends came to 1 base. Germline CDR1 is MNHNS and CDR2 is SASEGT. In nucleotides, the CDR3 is TGTGCCAGCAGTGCCTCCTACAATGAGCAGTTCTTC. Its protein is CASSASYNEQFF.

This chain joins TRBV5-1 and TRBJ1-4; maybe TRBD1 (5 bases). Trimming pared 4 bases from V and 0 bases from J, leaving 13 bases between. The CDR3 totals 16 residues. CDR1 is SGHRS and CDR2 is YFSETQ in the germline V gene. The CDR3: CASSGGYSATNEKLFF. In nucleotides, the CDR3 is TGCGCCAGCAGCGGGGGATACAGTGCAACTAATGAAAAACTGTTTTTT.

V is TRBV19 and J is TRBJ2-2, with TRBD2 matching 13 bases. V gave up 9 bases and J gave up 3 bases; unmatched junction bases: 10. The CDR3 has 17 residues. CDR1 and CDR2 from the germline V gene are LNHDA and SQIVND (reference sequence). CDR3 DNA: TGTGCCAGCCTGGGACTAGCGGGAATAGGTGACACCGGGGAGCTGTTTTTT. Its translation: CASLGLAGIGDTGELFF.

The CDR3 region has the DNA TGTGCCTCGGCAAGGGGACTCAATGAGCAGTTCTTC. Amino acids: CASARGLNEQFF. V and J are TRBV28 and TRBJ2-1, with D perhaps matching TRBD2 (6 bases). CDR1 is MDHEN and CDR2 is SYDVKM in the germline V gene. V was clipped by 11 bases and J by 6 bases, with 14 bases between them. The CDR3 is made up of 12 amino acids.

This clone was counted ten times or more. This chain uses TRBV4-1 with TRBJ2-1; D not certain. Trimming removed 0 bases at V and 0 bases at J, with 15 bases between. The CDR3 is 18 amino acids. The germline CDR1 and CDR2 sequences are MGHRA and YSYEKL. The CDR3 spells CASSQEVGQVSSYNEQFF. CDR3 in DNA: TGCGCCAGCAGCCAAGAGGTCGGCCAGGTAAGCTCCTACAATGAGCAGTTCTTC.

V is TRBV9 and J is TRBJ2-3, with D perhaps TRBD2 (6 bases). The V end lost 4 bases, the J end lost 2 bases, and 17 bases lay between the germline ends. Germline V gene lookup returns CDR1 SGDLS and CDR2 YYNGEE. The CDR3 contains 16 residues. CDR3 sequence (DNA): TGTGCCAGCAGCACCCTCTCCGGGGGACCCACAGATACGCAGTATTTT. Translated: CASSTLSGGPTDTQYF.

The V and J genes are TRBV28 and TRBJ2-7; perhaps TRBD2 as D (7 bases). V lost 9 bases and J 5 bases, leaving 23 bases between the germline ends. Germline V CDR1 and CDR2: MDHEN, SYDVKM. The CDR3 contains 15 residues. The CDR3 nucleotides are TGTGCCAGTACCGGGGGGCACTCGCGGGGAGACGAGCAGTACTTC. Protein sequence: CASTGGHSRGDEQYF.